The rows below give T cell receptor beta chains drawn from one sample of a study of shared clonotypes between healthy human individuals. Produced via immunoSEQ multiplex PCR; TCRdb's table is partial and in-frame only. The sample consists of some 2,000,000 clones, around 95% of them appearing once. What was sequenced was naive CD4+ T cells sorted from blood. These receptors were taken from a man between 18 and 35 years old in good health. CDR3s include the opening cysteine and the closing phenylalanine or tryptophan. Part of the rows lack a size; the others show once, few, many or a class for expanded clones.

J gene	clone size	CDR3 length	V gene	CDR3 protein
TRBJ2-7	NA	14	TRBV4-2	CASSPPGIVYEQYF
TRBJ2-7	NA	13	TRBV14	CASSRGQGYEQYF
TRBJ2-7	NA	14	TRBV2	CASSAGPPPYEQYF
TRBJ1-5	NA	14	TRBV10-3	CAISGAGGVQPQHF
TRBJ2-3	NA	18	TRBV2	CASSEALLRQWKPDTQYF
TRBJ1-2	NA	15	TRBV18	CASSPTGTGAGGYTF
TRBJ2-1	NA	15	TRBV5-8	CASSLWSGSDNEQFF
TRBJ2-1	NA	16	TRBV4-1	CASSQVGRESFNEQFF
TRBJ2-5	NA	15	TRBV30	CAWANQGTGAETQYF
TRBJ2-3	NA	12	TRBV7-3	CASSPSTDTQYF
TRBJ1-1	NA	18	TRBV7-9	CASSLSSRPSQGNTEAFF
TRBJ2-3	few	13	TRBV19	CASRRDSEDTQYF
TRBJ2-7	NA	14	TRBV11-2	CASSGTSANYEQYF
TRBJ1-1	NA	15	TRBV5-5	CASSLTGQRNTEAFF
TRBJ2-3	NA	18	TRBV12-5	CASGLGPKTGAMTDTQYF
TRBJ1-1	NA	14	TRBV7-6	CASSPGNLNTEAFF
TRBJ1-3	NA	15	TRBV6-6	CASRRDRGTGNTIYF
TRBJ2-1	NA	17	TRBV7-8	CASSLVRRGKTYNEQFF
TRBJ1-5	NA	16	TRBV19	CASSTTGIYSNQPQHF
TRBJ1-2	NA	15	TRBV12-5	CASGFAVSTNYGYTF
TRBJ1-5	NA	18	TRBV27	CASGLLDRGAYSNQPQHF
TRBJ1-1	NA	14	TRBV6-6	CASSYSGANTEAFF
TRBJ1-6	few	15	TRBV9	CASTQGGLPGSPLHF
TRBJ2-3	NA	12	TRBV19	CASSIPGGRANF
TRBJ1-2	once	13	TRBV7-2	CASSPYTGNGYTF
TRBJ2-7	once	14	TRBV5-4	CASSRSKSAYEQYF
TRBJ1-1	once	12	TRBV30	CACGGANTEAFF
TRBJ2-1	NA	14	TRBV6-1	CASSLLADNNEQFF
TRBJ2-4	NA	14	TRBV25-1	CASRGLAGENIQYF
TRBJ1-6	NA	15	TRBV5-6	CASSLEERGLSPLHF
TRBJ1-6	NA	15	TRBV27	CASSNPDRPDSPLHF
TRBJ1-1	NA	13	TRBV7-6	CASSLRQGLEAFF
TRBJ2-7	once	14	TRBV18	CASSPNTGSYEQYF
TRBJ2-4	NA	18	TRBV6-1	CASSGRTGDNLAKNIQYF
TRBJ2-5	NA	13	TRBV6-1	CASSARDKETQYF
TRBJ2-7	NA	14	TRBV7-9	CASSSGGSLREQYF
TRBJ1-5	NA	15	TRBV2	CASTGTGDSNQPQHF
TRBJ2-7	NA	15	TRBV19	CASSPQGGIVYEQYF
TRBJ2-5	NA	17	TRBV5-8	CASSLGQADRRGETQYF
TRBJ2-7	NA	14	TRBV2	CASSDPGPTYEQYF
TRBJ1-5	NA	14	TRBV6-1	CASSEAMGGGPQHF
TRBJ2-2	once	12	TRBV5-1	CASSLLLGELFF
TRBJ2-5	NA	13	TRBV6-1	CASRKVGGETQYF
TRBJ2-1	NA	15	TRBV6-5	CATKDSGRPYNEQFF
TRBJ1-2	NA	15	TRBV6-5	CASSPLEGFNYGYTF
TRBJ2-7	NA	13	TRBV6-5	CASSYSGDYEQYF
TRBJ1-4	once	14	TRBV6-4	CASSELGQGGKLFF
TRBJ2-1	NA	15	TRBV5-1	CASSIDRVLASEQFF
TRBJ2-1	NA	16	TRBV6-1	CASSEEGRGRPPNEFF
TRBJ2-2	NA	16	TRBV4-3	CASSQEASGNTGELFF
TRBJ1-4	NA	14	TRBV6-5	CASRGGGGGEKLFF
TRBJ1-5	NA	14	TRBV28	CASSFTGAGQPQHF
TRBJ1-4	once	14	TRBV30	CAWSEQGAGEKLFF
TRBJ2-7	NA	16	TRBV7-2	CASSLSRDSLSYEQYF
TRBJ2-5	once	12	TRBV7-2	CASSLGGQAQYF
TRBJ2-2	NA	13	TRBV4-3	CASSQEMAGELFF